The T cell receptor (beta chain) described here comes from a study of T-cell reconstitution after alpha-beta-depleted transplantation in children. Overall study results and limits: Several hundred expanded graft clones reportedly supplied alpha-beta T cells about two months after transplant. Day-60 TCRbeta diversity that was high in some patients was derived from surviving recipient T cells and thymic progenitors. Fresh T-cell production supplied most of the T-cell counts and diversity seen one year after transplant.

Preparation of the TCRbeta library used unique molecular identifiers. TCRdb ran MiXCR on the PCR reads and lists one entry per CDR3 protein. This sample has approximately 500,000 distinct CDR3 sequences, with about 11% found just once. In regard to this clonotype: Antigen unknown.

From germline, CDR1 is SGHAT and CDR2 FQNNGV. V lost 3 bases and J 7 bases, leaving 15 bases between the germline ends. This CDR3 has 14 residues. This chain connects TRBV11-2 to TRBJ1-1, with a weak D call TRBD1 (6 bases). The TCR originated in a child aged 2-15 years with inherited bone marrow failure, due to receive a stem cell transplant. The sample was PBMCs, taken before TCRalphabeta/CD19-depleted stem cell transplant. CDR3 sequence (DNA): TGTGCCAGCAGCTTGGGGGGGGCCGCGGGTGAAGCTTTCTTT. Amino acid sequence: CASSLGGAAGEAFF. Based on the CDR3 plus reference TRBV11-2 and TRBJ1-1, the full variable domain is EAGVAQSPRYKIIEKRQSVAFWCNPISGHATLYWYQQILGQGPKLLIQFQNNGVVDDSQLPKDRFSAERLKGVDSTLKIQPAKLEDSAVYLCASSLGGAAGEAFFGQGTRLTVV.